The clone carrying this T cell receptor beta chain was found a few times. Antigen specificity is unknown. The data were obtained in a study of CD8+ T cells in alopecia areata. Study information: Treatment of the treated patients consisted of oral tofacitinib, 5 to 10 mg twice daily.

Sequencing templates came from extracted RNA that was reverse transcribed into cDNA. The data were produced by immunoSEQ multiplex PCR, yet TCRdb's version contains in-frame clones alone and is incomplete. The sample holds roughly 250,000 clones, 67% seen once. Study observations and caveats: Tissue-resident alphabeta T cells belonging to normal skin likewise get sequenced within scalp specimens. Clonality was higher in lesional than normal scalp, especially in alopecia totalis/universalis.

Sorted out of PBMCs were CD4+ T cells and CD8+ T cells. Sequenced material: CD4+ T cells sorted from blood, taken at week 0. This TCR was recovered from a human donor with alopecia areata.

The CDR3 DNA is TGTGCCAGCAGTTTGAATCGGGCAGGCGGGAATTCACCCCTCCACTTT. Translating gives CASSLNRAGGNSPLHF. The J gene is TRBJ1-6, the V gene TRBV27; no clear D. Between the trimmed V and J ends, which lost 3 bases and 7 bases, there was a span of 16 bases. The CDR3 is made up of 16 amino acids. Germline V gives CDR1 MNHEY, CDR2 SMNVEV (reference sequence).